This TCR beta chain was retrieved from a study of OX40 agonist ivuxolimab in advanced cancers. In terms of the full investigation: Ivuxolimab was an agonistic, fully human IgG2 monoclonal antibody directed against OX40 (CD134), a costimulatory receptor. Peripheral TCRbeta sequencing was intended to test whether TCR sequence diversity was altered and clonal T-cell expansion was caused by ivuxolimab. Intravenous ivuxolimab was administered to patients every 2 weeks at six dose levels: 0.01, 0.1, 0.3, 1.5, 3 and 10 mg/kg. The paper reports the monotherapy dose-escalation portion (N of about 47 patients) of the phase I ivuxolimab trial. Of the approximately 50 dose-escalation patients, hepatocellular carcinoma was present in about 19, melanoma in roughly 15, renal cell carcinoma in 9 and head and neck cancer in 9. Partial responses occurred in three dose-escalation patients: two with cutaneous melanoma and one with hepatocellular carcinoma. Patients were allowed to have had prior anti-PD-1, anti-PD-L1 or anti-CTLA-4 therapy, and approximately 40% of the dose-escalation patients had previously received checkpoint inhibitors. In the dose-escalation cohort, around four fifths of patients were male, and the mean age was 60 years with a range of roughly 20 to 79.

For sequencing of the TCRbeta CDR3 region, genomic DNA was extracted from the sorted cells. The immunoSEQ Assay was used for sequencing of TCRbeta CDR3 regions. The immuneACCESS repertoire file appears here via TCRdb, limited to in-frame rearrangements. These files lack a portion of the clones; in checked studies, under half of the deficit traces to unresolved V genes, and the cause of the others is not known. The sample table lists fewer than 30,000 clones, more than 60% of them with a count of one. Together, the top ten hold about 31% of the sample. Including cysteine and phenylalanine, the CDR3 has 16 amino acids. Of all the DNA, just the CDR3 is kept, 48 bases in frame from base 1. CDR1 and CDR2 (SGHAT, FQNNGV) derive from the germline V gene. Trimming leaves V shorter by 2 bases and J shorter by 0 bases, with the junction holding 5 bases beyond the gene matches. The research as a whole found: Low levels of normalized T-cell clonal expansion were also seen in some patients who did not respond. Antigen specificity was not determined for the clonally expanded peripheral T cells. After ivuxolimab, expanded clones were on average more numerous among CD8+ T cells than among CD4+ T cells. At doses of 0.1 to 3.0 mg/kg, clonal expansion of both CD4+ and CD8+ T cells in blood was seen between baseline and week 6. Partial responders in the 0.1-3.0 mg/kg groups had among the lowest normalized peripheral clonal expansion, especially among CD8+ T cells.

Patients with autoimmune disease history or receiving systemic immunosuppression were excluded from the trial. In every dose cohort, peripheral blood was drawn for TCR sequencing at baseline, cycle 4 day 1, and cycle 7 day 1. The samples were taken from a phase I, first-in-human, multicenter, open-label dose-escalation trial of ivuxolimab. The trial enrolled adults with locally advanced or metastatic head and neck squamous cell, hepatocellular, melanoma or renal cell carcinoma. Before TCR sequencing, CD4+ and CD8+ T cells were separately sorted from peripheral blood. As concerns this clone: There is no known antigen for this receptor. No clone much larger than this one lies a single base away; base qualities are absent.

The chain is assembled from TRBV11-2 and TRBJ2-7; TRBD1 lines up with 9 middle nucleotides. The receptor was isolated from an adult with an advanced solid tumor such as melanoma, head and neck, liver or kidney cancer. The specimen comprised CD4+ or CD8+ T cells sorted from blood, sampled in a trial of the OX40 agonist ivuxolimab. Here the CDR3 is given as CASSLNDRGFSYEQYF. The nucleotide sequence is given as TGTGCCAGCAGCTTAAATGACAGGGGGTTCTCCTACGAGCAGTACTTC.